This is a list of T cell receptor beta chains from one sample in a study of cytomegalovirus exposure and HLA in healthy donors. Produced via immunoSEQ multiplex PCR; TCRdb's table is partial and in-frame only. In the table there are under 200,000 clones, roughly 80% of which are singletons. Input material: PBMCs. The origin of the receptors is a woman between 18 and 29 years old in good health and CMV-seronegative. Each CDR3 is given with its conserved first and last residue. The D gene is left open where the match is weak. Clone size is stated in some rows and not others, as once, few, many or a class when expanded.

clone_size	v_call	j_call	d_call	cdr3_aa	cdr3_nt
-	TRBV7-9	TRBJ2-5	TRBD2	CASSSPEEAGGPLETQYF	TGTGCCAGCAGCTCGCCTGAAGAGGCGGGAGGGCCTCTAGAGACCCAGTACTTC
once	TRBV18	TRBJ1-2	TRBD1	CASSLPTGGYGYTF	TGTGCCAGCTCACTCCCAACAGGGGGCTATGGCTACACCTTC
-	TRBV9	TRBJ2-3	-	CASSVTWTRGGDTQYF	TGTGCCAGCAGCGTCACGTGGACTAGAGGGGGAGATACGCAGTATTTT
-	TRBV7-9	TRBJ1-2	TRBD1	CASSPAPGTVVGGYTF	TGTGCCAGCAGCCCAGCCCCCGGGACAGTCGTCGGGGGCTACACCTTC
-	TRBV27	TRBJ2-5	TRBD1	CASSQDRARETQYF	TGTGCCAGCAGTCAAGACAGGGCGCGAGAGACCCAGTACTTC
-	TRBV5-1	TRBJ2-1	-	CASSLGLTLLGVHNEQFF	TGCGCCAGCAGCTTGGGGCTAACTCTCTTAGGGGTCCACAATGAGCAGTTCTTC
once	TRBV29-1	TRBJ2-1	TRBD2	CSVEDWGGVSYNEQFF	TGCAGCGTTGAAGATTGGGGGGGTGTCTCCTACAATGAGCAGTTCTTC
-	TRBV7-9	TRBJ1-3	TRBD1	CASSFDRARSGNTIYF	TGTGCCAGCAGCTTCGACAGGGCGAGGTCGGGAAACACCATATATTTT
-	TRBV5-3	TRBJ2-3	-	CARSLGKTGEDTQYF	TGTGCCAGAAGCTTGGGTAAAACCGGGGAAGATACGCAGTATTTT
-	TRBV11-2	TRBJ2-1	-	CASSLGYGLRDNEQFF	TGTGCCAGCAGCTTAGGGTATGGACTACGTGACAATGAGCAGTTCTTC
-	TRBV11-2	TRBJ2-1	TRBD2	CASAGLADNEQFF	TGTGCCAGCGCGGGACTAGCGGACAATGAGCAGTTCTTC
-	TRBV6-1	TRBJ2-7	TRBD1	CASEGAGGEQYF	TGTGCCAGCGAGGGCGCAGGGGGCGAGCAGTACTTC
-	TRBV10-3	TRBJ1-1	-	CAISPGRGAVNTEAFF	TGTGCCATCAGCCCCGGGAGGGGGGCCGTGAACACTGAAGCTTTCTTT
-	TRBV5-1	TRBJ2-2	-	CASSKNRNTGELFF	TGCGCCAGCAGCAAAAACAGGAACACCGGGGAGCTGTTTTTT
-	TRBV7-9	TRBJ2-7	-	CASSTIAGVEQYF	TGTGCCAGCAGCACAATCGCAGGGGTCGAGCAGTACTTC
-	TRBV4-2	TRBJ1-3	TRBD1	CASSQDPTTGAGNTIYF	TGTGCCAGCAGCCAAGACCCAACCACAGGGGCTGGAAACACCATATATTTT
-	TRBV9	TRBJ2-3	-	CASSVGGLASTDTQYF	TGTGCCAGCAGCGTAGGGGGACTCGCTAGCACAGATACGCAGTATTTT
-	TRBV28	TRBJ2-3	TRBD1	CASSSPGQLTDTQYF	TGTGCCAGCAGTTCCCCGGGACAGCTCACAGATACGCAGTATTTT
few	TRBV28	TRBJ2-1	-	CASSRGVAEQFF	TGTGCCAGCAGCAGAGGTGTGGCTGAGCAGTTCTTC
-	TRBV7-9	TRBJ2-5	-	CASRRLEGKTQYF	TGTGCCAGCAGGCGACTGGAGGGAAAGACCCAGTACTTC
once	TRBV19	TRBJ1-3	TRBD1	CASSVGQHSGNTMYF	TGTGCCAGTAGTGTGGGACAGCACTCTGGAAACACCATGTATTTT
-	TRBV9	TRBJ2-7	TRBD2	CASSEASGREQYF	TGTGCCAGCAGCGAGGCTAGCGGGAGAGAGCAGTACTTC
-	TRBV7-9	TRBJ2-3	TRBD1	CASSLGRVGGGTDTQYF	TGTGCCAGCAGCTTAGGCCGGGTAGGGGGCGGGACAGATACGCAGTATTTT
-	TRBV27	TRBJ1-5	-	CASSPGEGDQPQHF	TGTGCCAGCAGTCCCGGGGAGGGCGATCAGCCCCAGCATTTT
-	TRBV27	TRBJ2-3	TRBD2	CASRGWGLAGSTDTQYF	TGTGCCAGCAGGGGGTGGGGACTAGCGGGGAGCACAGATACGCAGTATTTT
-	TRBV5-8	TRBJ2-7	TRBD1	CASSLEGTGEEQYF	TGTGCCAGCAGCTTGGAAGGGACAGGGGAAGAGCAGTACTTC
-	TRBV5-1	TRBJ2-1	-	CASTGSGSSYNEQFF	TGCGCCAGCACAGGAAGTGGAAGCTCCTACAATGAGCAGTTCTTC
few	TRBV6-5	TRBJ1-2	TRBD1	CASLSPGGSYGYTF	TGTGCCAGCCTCAGCCCAGGGGGCAGCTATGGCTACACCTTC
-	TRBV27	TRBJ2-2	TRBD2	CASSFGGRGTGELFF	TGTGCCAGCAGTTTCGGCGGGAGAGGGACCGGGGAGCTGTTTTTT
few	TRBV9	TRBJ1-3	-	CASSRGSGNTIYF	TGTGCCAGCAGCAGAGGATCTGGAAACACCATATATTTT
-	TRBV28	TRBJ2-4	TRBD1	CASSLSDRSPNIQYF	TGTGCCAGCAGTTTATCGGACAGGTCCCCAAACATTCAGTACTTC
-	TRBV30	TRBJ2-1	TRBD2	CAWSEFASGRSWQFF	TGTGCCTGGAGCGAGTTCGCTAGCGGGAGGTCGTGGCAGTTCTTC
-	TRBV7-2	TRBJ2-7	-	CASSYTSGPGEQYF	TGTGCCAGCAGTTATACGTCGGGTCCGGGAGAGCAGTACTTC
-	TRBV6-7	TRBJ2-1	-	CASSFTLLLVAVDEQFF	TGTGCCAGCAGTTTTACCCTACTATTGGTAGCAGTCGATGAGCAGTTCTTC
-	TRBV7-9	TRBJ2-2	-	CASSPDTNTGELFF	TGTGCCAGCAGCCCCGACACAAACACCGGGGAGCTGTTTTTT
-	TRBV12-5	TRBJ2-5	-	CASGLTRETQYF	TGTGCTAGTGGTTTGACCAGGGAGACCCAGTACTTC